One sample yielded the 12 T cell receptor beta chains listed below, sequenced in a study of CD8+ T cells in alopecia areata. RNA was isolated and reverse transcribed to cDNA, the sequencing template. Only in-frame clones appear in the TCRdb table, and some are missing; sequencing was by immunoSEQ multiplex PCR. The sample includes under 350,000 clones, 58% of them seen just once. Treatment in this sample: oral pan-JAK inhibitor, 5-10 mg twice daily. The sample in question was CD4+ T cells sorted from blood, obtained at week 24, from a patient treated with tofacitinib. These receptor sequences come from a human donor with alopecia areata.

The chain has TRBV9 and TRBJ1-1; D is unclear. This CDR3 is 15 amino acids long. V gave up 0 bases and J gave up 0 bases, with 9 bases separating them. CDR1 and CDR2 from the germline V gene are SGDLS and YYNGEE. CDR3 residues: CASSVDPGLNTEAFF. CDR3 bases: TGTGCCAGCAGCGTAGATCCCGGGTTGAACACTGAAGCTTTCTTT.

This clone was seen repeatedly, ten times or more. This sequence joins TRBV7-2 and TRBJ2-7; 8 nucleotides agree with TRBD1. The CDR3 totals 15 residues. The junction had 12 bases not matched to a gene; V was cut back by 6 bases and J by 5 bases. Germline V gene lookup returns CDR1 SGHTA and CDR2 FQGNSA. CDR3 residues: CASSPTGTGQNEQYF. In DNA form, the CDR3 reads TGTGCCAGCAGTCCTACCGGGACAGGTCAGAACGAGCAGTACTTC.

The chain uses TRBV4-1 and TRBJ2-5; no clear D gene. Looked up from germline, CDR1 is MGHRA and CDR2 is YSYEKL. Trimming shortened V by 5 bases and J by 2 bases, and 9 bases separated the two germline ends. The CDR3 runs 13 residues. The chain's CDR3 is CASSLSAQETQYF. CDR3 nucleotide sequence: TGCGCCAGCAGCTTGTCGGCTCAAGAGACCCAGTACTTC.

The chain uses TRBV7-9 and TRBJ2-5; D is ambiguous. Germline V gene sequence: CDR1 SEHNR, CDR2 FQNEAQ (reference sequence). The CDR3 covers 16 residues. Between the trimmed V and J ends, which lost 4 bases and 3 bases, there was a span of 18 bases. The CDR3 DNA reads as TGTGCCAGCAGCTCGCCCAGACACCAAGGAAAAGAGACCCAGTACTTC. It yields the protein CASSSPRHQGKETQYF.

This clone has just a few counts. This chain uses TRBV27 with TRBJ2-3, with D unclear. There are 11 residues in the CDR3. V lost 8 bases, J lost 5 bases, and 8 bases lay in between. In germline, CDR1 is MNHEY, CDR2 SMNVEV (reference sequence). CDR3 amino acids: CASRTGDTQYF. The CDR3 coding sequence is TGTGCCAGCCGAACGGGAGATACGCAGTATTTT.

V and J are TRBV2 and TRBJ1-2, with D possibly being TRBD1 (5 bases). Germline V lookup: CDR1 SNHLY, CDR2 FYNNEI. The CDR3 consists of 11 residues. Deletions cut 6 bases from V and 8 bases from J, with 10 bases between. The CDR3 coding sequence is TGTGCCAGCAGCTCAGGGTTAGGCTACACCTTC. Encoded protein: CASSSGLGYTF.

As to this clone: An end of the junction differs from the germline gene, which may be a read error. V and J are TRBV11-3 and TRBJ2-7, with 12 nucleotides matching TRBD2. Germline V gene lookup returns CDR1 SGHNT and CDR2 YENEEA. The CDR3 contains 16 residues. Here the CDR3 reads CASSLRLSGLAGPRDF. DNA of the CDR3: TGTGCCAGCAGCTTGCGTCTCTCGGGACTAGCGGGTCCGCGGGACTTC.

The DNA of the CDR3 is TGTGCCAGCAGCTCTCTAGGTAGCGGGGGACTTTACGAGCAGTACTTC. It yields the protein CASSSLGSGGLYEQYF. The chain carries TRBV7-2 and TRBJ2-7, with TRBD2 matching over 9 bases. The V segment lost 4 bases and the J segment 4 bases; nucleotides outside the gene matches: 11. CDR3 length: 16 amino acids. The V gene's germline CDR1 is SGHTA and CDR2 FQGNSA.

The chain combines TRBV9 with TRBJ2-5; 9 bases match TRBD2. The germline V gene encodes CDR1 SGDLS and CDR2 YYNGEE. The CDR3 covers 16 residues. With V trimmed by 0 bases and J by 5 bases, 8 bases remained unmatched. The CDR3 region has the DNA TGTGCCAGCAGCGTAGATTCTGGCGGGGGGGAGGAGACCCAGTACTTC. Its protein is CASSVDSGGGEETQYF.

The chain carries TRBV27 and TRBJ2-3; 9 bases are shared with TRBD2. CDR1 is MNHEY and CDR2 is SMNVEV in the germline V gene (reference sequence). After removal of 5 bases from V and 2 bases from J, the junction contained 5 bases not matched to a gene. The CDR3 length is 15 residues. This chain's CDR3 is CASSLSGGYTDTQYF. The CDR3 DNA is TGTGCCAGCAGTCTCAGCGGGGGGTACACAGATACGCAGTATTTT.

V and J are TRBV6-5 and TRBJ1-2; D is ambiguous. The germline V gene encodes CDR1 MNHEY and CDR2 SVGAGI. The CDR3 covers 13 residues. The V end lost 5 bases, the J end lost 3 bases, and 10 bases lay between the germline ends. The CDR3 DNA reads as TGTGCCAGCAGTCGAAGGGAGGACTATGGCTACACCTTC. It translates to CASSRREDYGYTF.

The V call is TRBV7-9, the J call TRBJ1-2; perhaps TRBD1 as D (5 bases). This CDR3 spans 14 amino acids. From germline, CDR1 is SEHNR and CDR2 FQNEAQ (reference sequence). Trimming removed 2 bases at V and 6 bases at J, with 13 bases between. CDR3 sequence reads: CASSLQGLDDGYTF. The CDR3 DNA reads TGTGCCAGCAGCTTACAGGGTCTTGACGATGGCTACACCTTC.